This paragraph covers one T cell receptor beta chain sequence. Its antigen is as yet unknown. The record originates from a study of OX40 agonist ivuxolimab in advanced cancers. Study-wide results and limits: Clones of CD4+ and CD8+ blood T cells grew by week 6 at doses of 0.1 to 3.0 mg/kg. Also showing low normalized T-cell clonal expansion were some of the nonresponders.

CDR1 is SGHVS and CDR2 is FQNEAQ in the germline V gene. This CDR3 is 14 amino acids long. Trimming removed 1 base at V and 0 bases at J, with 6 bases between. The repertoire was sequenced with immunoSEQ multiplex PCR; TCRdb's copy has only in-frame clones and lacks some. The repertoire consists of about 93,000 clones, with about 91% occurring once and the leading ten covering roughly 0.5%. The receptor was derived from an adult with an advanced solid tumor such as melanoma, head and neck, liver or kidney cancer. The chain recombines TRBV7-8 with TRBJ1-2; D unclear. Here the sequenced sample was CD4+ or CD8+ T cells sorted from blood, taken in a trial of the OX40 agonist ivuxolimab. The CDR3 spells CASSLGSSNYGYTF. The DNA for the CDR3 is TGTGCCAGCAGCTTAGGCAGTTCTAACTATGGCTACACCTTC.